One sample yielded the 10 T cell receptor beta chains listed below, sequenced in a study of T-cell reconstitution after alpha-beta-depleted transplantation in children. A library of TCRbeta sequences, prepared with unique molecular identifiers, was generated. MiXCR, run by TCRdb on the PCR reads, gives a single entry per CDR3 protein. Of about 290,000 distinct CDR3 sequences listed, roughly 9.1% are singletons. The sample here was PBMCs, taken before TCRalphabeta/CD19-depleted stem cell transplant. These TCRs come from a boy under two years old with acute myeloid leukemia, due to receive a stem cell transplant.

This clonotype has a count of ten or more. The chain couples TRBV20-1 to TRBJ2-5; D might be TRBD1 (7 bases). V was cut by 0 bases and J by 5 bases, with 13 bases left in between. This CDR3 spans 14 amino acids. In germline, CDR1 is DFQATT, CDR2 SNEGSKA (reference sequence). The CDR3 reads CSARDSGGGETQYF. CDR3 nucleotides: TGCAGTGCTAGAGATTCAGGAGGGGGCGAGACCCAGTACTTC.

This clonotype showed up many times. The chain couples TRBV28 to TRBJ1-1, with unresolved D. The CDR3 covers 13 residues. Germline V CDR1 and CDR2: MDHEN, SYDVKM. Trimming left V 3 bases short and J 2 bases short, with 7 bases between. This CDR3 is CASSLQENTEAFF. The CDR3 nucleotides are TGTGCCAGCAGTTTGCAGGAAAACACTGAAGCTTTCTTT.

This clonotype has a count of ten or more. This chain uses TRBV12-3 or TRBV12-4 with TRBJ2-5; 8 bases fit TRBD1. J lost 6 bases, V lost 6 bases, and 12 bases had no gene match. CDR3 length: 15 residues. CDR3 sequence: CASSRGTDRGKTQYF. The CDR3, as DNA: TGTGCCAGCAGCCGGGGGACCGACAGGGGAAAGACCCAGTACTTC.

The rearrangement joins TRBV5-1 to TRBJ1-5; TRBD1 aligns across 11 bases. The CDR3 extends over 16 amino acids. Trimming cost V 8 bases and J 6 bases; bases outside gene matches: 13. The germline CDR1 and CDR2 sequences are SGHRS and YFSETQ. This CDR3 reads CASSAEGTGGIQPQHF. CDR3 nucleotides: TGCGCCAGTTCCGCTGAAGGGACAGGGGGGATTCAGCCCCAGCATTTT.

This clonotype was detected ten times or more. In DNA, the CDR3 is TGTGCCAGCCAAGGGGGACACCTTAATGAAAAACTGTTTTTT. Translating gives CASQGGHLNEKLFF. This chain uses TRBV2 with TRBJ1-4; TRBD1 is a possible D gene (6 bases). The V gene's germline CDR1 is SNHLY and CDR2 FYNNEI. The CDR3 sequence is 14 residues long. Trimming pared 8 bases from V and 4 bases from J, leaving 14 bases between.

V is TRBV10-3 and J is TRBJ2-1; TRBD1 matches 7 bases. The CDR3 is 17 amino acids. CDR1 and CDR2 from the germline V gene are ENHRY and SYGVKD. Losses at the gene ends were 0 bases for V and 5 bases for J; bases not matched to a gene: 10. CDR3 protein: CAISESLTGVSDNEQFF. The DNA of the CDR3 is TGTGCCATCAGTGAGTCGCTAACAGGGGTTTCGGACAATGAGCAGTTCTTC.

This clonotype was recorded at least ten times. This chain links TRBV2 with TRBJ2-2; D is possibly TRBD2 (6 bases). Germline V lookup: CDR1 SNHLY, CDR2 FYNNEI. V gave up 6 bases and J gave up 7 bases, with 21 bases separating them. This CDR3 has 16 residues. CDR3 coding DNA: TGTGCCAGCAGCCTCGGGACTGGATTGTTTATCGGGGAGCTGTTTTTT. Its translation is CASSLGTGLFIGELFF. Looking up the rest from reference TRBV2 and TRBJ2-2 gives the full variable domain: EPEVTQTPSHQVTQMGQEVILRCVPISNHLYFYWYRQILGQKVEFLVSFYNNEISEKSEIFDDQFSVERPDGSNFTLKIRSTKLEDSAMYFCASSLGTGLFIGELFFGEGSRLTVL.

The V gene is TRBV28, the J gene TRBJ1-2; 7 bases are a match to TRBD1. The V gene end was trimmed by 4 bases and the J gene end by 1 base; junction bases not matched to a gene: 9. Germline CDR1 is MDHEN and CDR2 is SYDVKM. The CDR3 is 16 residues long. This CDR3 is CASSSPRTGLNYGYTF. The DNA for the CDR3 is TGTGCCAGCAGTTCGCCGAGGACAGGACTTAACTATGGCTACACCTTC.

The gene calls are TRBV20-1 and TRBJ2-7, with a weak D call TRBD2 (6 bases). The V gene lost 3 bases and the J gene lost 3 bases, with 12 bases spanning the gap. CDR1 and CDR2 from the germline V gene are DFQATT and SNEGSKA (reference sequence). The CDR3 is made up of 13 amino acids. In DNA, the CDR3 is TGCAGTGCTAGCCGCTTGCGGGACTACGAGCAGTACTTC. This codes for CSASRLRDYEQYF.

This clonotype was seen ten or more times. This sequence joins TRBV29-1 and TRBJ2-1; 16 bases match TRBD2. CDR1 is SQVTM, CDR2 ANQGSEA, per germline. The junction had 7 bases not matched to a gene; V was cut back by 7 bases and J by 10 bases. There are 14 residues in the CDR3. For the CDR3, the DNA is TGCAGCGCTGAGGGACTAGCGGGGGGGGACGAGCAGTTCTTC. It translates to CSAEGLAGGDEQFF.